These 3 T cell receptor beta chains originate from one sample sequenced in a study of blood T cells in healthy people across ages. Then a second PCR, running roughly 6 to 12 cycles, was carried out with a sample-barcoded 5' primer and a J-beta primer mix. Each CDR3 protein gets one entry after TCRdb re-called the 5' RACE reads with MiXCR. The data show hundreds of thousands of distinct CDR3 sequences, with roughly three fifths seen just once and roughly 26% held by the top ten. Sequencing used blood. The receptors stem from a man aged 35-49 years in good health.

In DNA, the CDR3 is TGCAGCTTCTACAGGGATACCGGGGAGCTGTTTTTT. Residues: CSFYRDTGELFF. The chain couples TRBV29-1 to TRBJ2-2; D perhaps matches TRBD1 (6 bases). Germline V gene data show CDR1 as SQVTM and CDR2 as ANQGSEA. Trimming removed 8 bases at V and 5 bases at J, with 12 bases between. The length of the CDR3 is 12 residues.

The chain combines TRBV6-6 with TRBJ1-2; 8 bases are shared with TRBD1. Germline V gene data show CDR1 as MNHNY and CDR2 as SVGAGI (reference sequence). The V gene end was trimmed by 8 bases and the J gene end by 0 bases; junction bases not matched to a gene: 5. CDR3 size: 14 residues. The CDR3 region is CASLNRGTNYGYTF. The CDR3 DNA reads TGTGCCAGCCTAAACAGGGGGACTAACTATGGCTACACCTTC.

This chain uses TRBV28 with TRBJ2-3; possibly TRBD2 for D (7 bases). CDR1 and CDR2 from the germline V gene are MDHEN and SYDVKM. This CDR3 has 11 amino acids. CDR3 nucleotides: TGTGCAGGGGGGGCTTACGGTACGCAGTATTTT. Protein product: CAGGAYGTQYF.